Given below is one T cell receptor beta chain in context. Its antigen is undetermined. The data were obtained in a study of radiation and T cells in renal cell carcinoma. Overall study findings and caveats: Irradiated tumors held more dominant CDR3 motifs than control tumors.

The CDR3 contains 19 residues. V lost 0 bases to trimming and J lost 1 base; unmatched junction nucleotides: 11. The germline V gene has CDR1 MGHRA and CDR2 YSYEKL. Treatment reported: treatment-naive control, cytoreductive nephrectomy. Control tumors came from treatment-naive patients without prior radiation. Clear cell pathology was present in this patient's renal cell carcinoma. Control tumors came from 4 females and 11 to 12 males, aged roughly 40 to 82. Only in-frame clones appear in the TCRdb table, and some are missing; sequencing was by immunoSEQ multiplex PCR. Of 13,000 or so clones in the sample, approximately 54% were seen once.

The J gene is TRBJ2-3, the V gene TRBV4-1; 9 bases line up with TRBD2. The source is a man in his forties or fifties with renal cell carcinoma. The input for sequencing was tumor tissue, taken from a patient whose treatment was nephrectomy without radiotherapy. The CDR3 here is CASSQDGGNSGGRTDTQYF. The CDR3 DNA sequence: TGCGCCAGCAGCCAAGATGGGGGCAATAGCGGGGGCCGCACAGATACGCAGTATTTT.